Listed here are 18 T cell receptor beta chains from one sample, sequenced in a study of cytomegalovirus exposure and HLA in healthy donors. Both 60 Vbeta primers and 13 Jbeta primers went into the PCR. Profiled with immunoSEQ multiplex PCR; TCRdb holds only in-frame clones, not every one. The table shows 200,000 to 250,000 clones, with 70% to 80% occurring only once. The sequenced material came from PBMCs. The receptor set was obtained from a girl aged 2 to 9 in good health and CMV-seronegative.

The V and J genes are TRBV7-8 and TRBJ2-1, with a weak D call TRBD2 (5 bases). Germline CDR1 reads SGHVS; CDR2 reads FQNEAQ. This CDR3 spans 16 amino acids. Trimming shortened V by 1 base and J by 4 bases, and 14 bases separated the two germline ends. CDR3 sequence: CASSLGARGIYNEQFF. Written as DNA, the CDR3 is TGTGCCAGCAGCTTAGGTGCGAGAGGGATTTACAATGAGCAGTTCTTC.

The chain has TRBV10-3 and TRBJ2-1; 8 nucleotides align to TRBD2. Per germline, CDR1 ENHRY and CDR2 SYGVKD. This CDR3 comprises 14 residues. V trimming: 9 bases; J trimming: 5 bases; junction bases outside the gene matches: 9. This CDR3 is CAIQTGGPNNEQFF. The DNA for the CDR3 is TGTGCCATTCAAACGGGAGGGCCCAACAATGAGCAGTTCTTC.

The V gene is TRBV6-4, the J gene TRBJ2-1; D might be TRBD2 (7 bases). CDR3 length: 15 residues. The germline CDR1 and CDR2 sequences are MRHNA and SNTAGT. V gave up 0 bases and J gave up 9 bases, with 15 bases separating them. The CDR3: CASSDSRGAIGEQFF. As DNA, the CDR3 is TGTGCCAGCAGTGACTCTCGGGGGGCCATCGGTGAGCAGTTCTTC.

This sequence joins TRBV10-3 and TRBJ1-2; 9 bases fit TRBD1. Germline-derived CDR1 and CDR2 are ENHRY and SYGVKD. Trimming at V came to 9 bases and at J to 7 bases, leaving 15 bases not matched to a gene. This CDR3 spans 15 amino acids. The CDR3 spells CAITDPTGGASGYTF. CDR3 nucleotides: TGTGCCATTACTGACCCTACAGGGGGCGCTTCTGGCTACACCTTC.

In its sample, this clone was seen a few times. The chain is built from TRBV5-1 and TRBJ1-2; D may be TRBD1 (6 bases). The V gene lost 4 bases and the J gene lost 4 bases, with 17 bases spanning the gap. This CDR3 is built from 15 residues. CDR1 is SGHRS and CDR2 is YFSETQ in the germline V gene. The CDR3 region is CASSPRIGTLYGYTF. DNA for the CDR3: TGCGCCAGCAGCCCAAGAATTGGGACACTCTATGGCTACACCTTC. Full variable domain (remainder filled in from reference TRBV5-1 and TRBJ1-2): KAGVTQTPRYLIKTRGQQVTLSCSPISGHRSVSWYQQTPGQGLQFLFEYFSETQRNKGNFPGRFSGRQFSNSRSEMNVSTLELGDSALYLCASSPRIGTLYGYTFGSGTRLTVV.

V is TRBV2 and J is TRBJ2-5; D is unclear. The CDR3 covers 11 residues. Germline V lookup: CDR1 SNHLY, CDR2 FYNNEI. Trimming left V 5 bases short and J 5 bases short, with 6 bases between. The CDR3 sequence is CASSSAETQYF. Written as DNA, the CDR3 is TGTGCCAGCAGTTCCGCGGAGACCCAGTACTTC.

V gene TRBV2 combines with J gene TRBJ2-7, with TRBD1 matching over 7 bases. Germline values: CDR1 SNHLY, CDR2 FYNNEI. V was clipped by 9 bases and J by 4 bases; unmatched bases: 3. CDR3 length: 11 amino acids. CDR3 loop: CASTGEYEQYF. The CDR3 DNA follows: TGTGCCAGTACAGGGGAGTACGAGCAGTACTTC.

The gene calls are TRBV19 and TRBJ2-2, with TRBD2 as a possible D gene (5 bases). The CDR3 is made up of 15 amino acids. In germline, CDR1 is LNHDA, CDR2 SQIVND (reference sequence). The V gene lost 3 bases and the J gene lost 1 base, with 9 bases spanning the gap. CDR3 sequence: CASSMPGKNTGELFF. The CDR3, as DNA: TGTGCCAGTAGTATGCCCGGGAAGAACACCGGGGAGCTGTTTTTT.

This clone was seen a single time. The V call is TRBV4-1, the J call TRBJ1-4, with D tentatively TRBD1 (5 bases). CDR1 and CDR2 (germline): MGHRA, YSYEKL. This CDR3 contains 16 residues. Trimming left V 1 base short and J 5 bases short, with 14 bases between. CDR3 protein: CASSQGIGAKNEKLFF. CDR3 coding DNA: TGCGCCAGCAGCCAAGGGATTGGGGCCAAAAATGAAAAACTGTTTTTT.

This clone has only one observation. The J gene is TRBJ2-7, the V gene TRBV27; the match to TRBD1 covers 9 bases. The germline CDR1 and CDR2 sequences are MNHEY and SMNVEV (reference sequence). The J segment lost 3 bases and the V segment lost 2 bases, leaving 5 bases of the junction unmatched. This CDR3 comprises 15 residues. The CDR3 nucleotides are TGTGCCAGCAGTTTAGTCGGGACAGGGAACTACGAGCAGTACTTC. Protein product: CASSLVGTGNYEQYF.

This chain uses TRBV13 with TRBJ2-1; D is perhaps TRBD2 (5 bases). The CDR3 has 13 amino acids. The V end was cut by 10 bases, the J end by 6 bases, with 16 bases between. Germline loops: CDR1 PRHDT, CDR2 FYEKMQ (reference sequence). CDR3 DNA: TGTGCCACTCAGGTGGACTCGGTCAATGAGCAGTTCTTC. Translating it yields CATQVDSVNEQFF.

This clone was picked up one time. This chain joins TRBV19 and TRBJ1-4, with D possibly being TRBD1 (5 bases). The CDR3 has 16 amino acids. V gave up 3 bases and J gave up 8 bases, with 19 bases separating them. Germline V CDR1 and CDR2: LNHDA, SQIVND (reference sequence). CDR3 residues: CASSIGAASRREKLFF. CDR3 nucleotides: TGTGCCAGTAGTATTGGGGCAGCCAGCCGTCGAGAAAAACTGTTTTTT.

This sequence joins TRBV15 and TRBJ2-2; TRBD2 matches at 12 bases. The CDR3 covers 17 residues. The ends lost 1 base at V and 4 bases at J; junction bases unmatched: 4. Germline V CDR1 and CDR2: LNHNV, YYDKDF (reference sequence). The CDR3 DNA sequence: TGTGCCACCAGCAGAGCCCGGACTAGCGGGACCACCGGGGAGCTGTTTTTT. Translating it yields CATSRARTSGTTGELFF.

In nucleotides, the CDR3 is TGTGCCAGCAGCCCCAGGATGAACACTGAAGCTTTCTTT. Its translation: CASSPRMNTEAFF. J is TRBJ1-1 and V is TRBV7-7; unclear D gene. This CDR3 spans 13 amino acids. V shed 5 bases and J shed 0 bases, with 7 bases lying between them. The V gene's germline CDR1 is SSHAT and CDR2 FNYEAQ (reference sequence).

CDR3 nucleotide sequence: TGTGCCAGTAGCCTTGTTACAGGGTCCTACGAGCAGTACTTC. It encodes CASSLVTGSYEQYF. V gene TRBV19 combines with J gene TRBJ2-7; a weak D match, TRBD1 (6 bases). Trimming cost V 6 bases and J 1 base, with 13 bases left between them. The CDR3 has 14 residues. Germline V gene lookup returns CDR1 LNHDA and CDR2 SQIVND (reference sequence).

The CDR3 nucleotides read TGTGCCAGCAGCATAGGACAGATTATCACAGATACGCAGTATTTT. Translation: CASSIGQIITDTQYF. This rearrangement joins TRBV5-6 to TRBJ2-3, with TRBD1 as a possible D gene (6 bases). There are 15 residues in the CDR3. V was trimmed by 4 bases and J by 2 bases, leaving 14 bases between them. In germline, CDR1 is SGHDT, CDR2 YYEEEE.

This sequence joins TRBV5-1 and TRBJ2-5; 9 bases match TRBD1. TRBJ2-7 explains the end of the DNA better; the J call may be wrong. Germline CDR1 and CDR2: SGHRS and YFSETQ. The CDR3 is made up of 15 amino acids. This chain's CDR3 is CASSLVQGATYEQYF. The CDR3 nucleotides are TGCGCCAGCAGCTTGGTACAGGGGGCGACTTACGAGCAGTACTTC.

The V call is TRBV5-1, the J call TRBJ1-1, with D possibly being TRBD1 (5 bases). V lost 5 bases and J lost 4, with 9 bases in between. This CDR3 region has 12 residues. Germline V gene data show CDR1 as SGHRS and CDR2 as YFSETQ. The CDR3 is CASSPGGTEAFF. For the CDR3, the DNA is TGCGCCAGCAGTCCCGGGGGCACTGAAGCTTTCTTT.